This TCR beta chain was sequenced in a study of blood T cell repertoires in COVID-19. Study summary: PBMCs, B-cell-depleted T cells, or T cells were the source of the cDNA or gDNA that made up the material.

V lost 6 bases to trimming and J lost 1 base, with 9 bases between them. Germline V CDR1 and CDR2: MNHEY, SMNVEV (reference sequence). The CDR3 covers 13 residues. Seattle enrolled patients during active infection and tracked them longitudinally. Using immunoSEQ multiplex PCR, the repertoire was profiled, and TCRdb retains in-frame clones only, with some absent. The table lists some 320,000 clones, around nine tenths of them singletons. This receptor was taken from a woman under 40 with COVID-19, enrolled during active disease. The sample consisted of peripheral blood. This sequence joins TRBV27 and TRBJ1-1; weak D call: TRBD1 (5 bases). In DNA form, the CDR3 reads TGTGCCAGCAGGGGGCTGTCGAACACTGAAGCTTTCTTT. Its protein is CASRGLSNTEAFF.